The source of this TCR beta chain is a study of CD8 T cells in ankylosing spondylitis. This clonotype was observed a handful of times. Its matching antigen is unknown. The CDR3 is 15 residues long. Trimming removed 1 base at V and 4 bases at J, with 11 bases between. With molecular barcodes, quantitative 5'-RACE was used to make the TCR beta libraries. TCRdb used MiXCR to reprocess the 5' RACE reads, holding one entry per CDR3 protein. Of about 220,000 distinct CDR3 sequences in the sample, 7.3% were seen once. Findings and caveats of the study: Enrichment of disease-linked clones was reportedly significant in matched ankylosing spondylitis synovial fluid. Certain motif variants had earlier been reported in reactive arthritis synovial fluid and blood. For ankylosing spondylitis blood, a TCR beta motif of about eight highly homologous variants appeared characteristic.

The clonotype was recovered from a male donor with ankylosing spondylitis. The sequencing sample was made of blood, either unsorted or a sorted T cell fraction (not recorded which). This rearrangement joins TRBV12-3 or TRBV12-4 to TRBJ1-5; D gene ambiguous. CDR3 in DNA: TGTGCCAGCAGTTTAGTGGCTGACGGGAATCAGCCCCAGCATTTT. This translates into CASSLVADGNQPQHF.